This TCR beta chain originates from a study of blood T cell repertoires in COVID-19. Across the study: There were acute and convalescent COVID-19 samples, and they came from the United States, Italy and Spain.

In the study's own analysis: Researchers report that nucleated cell counts were estimated from reference gene primer amplification. Assay: immunoSEQ multiplex PCR; the TCRdb copy retains only in-frame clones and omits some. V and J calls and clone size are those listed in that table; D and trimming were worked out from the DNA. This table has around 280,000 clones, roughly 90% appearing once. The CDR3 extends over 13 amino acids. Germline CDR1 is MNHEY and CDR2 is SVGAGI. V shed 6 bases and J shed 9 bases, with 15 bases lying between them. Sequencing was performed on peripheral blood. This clonotype was sampled from a woman between 45 and 65 years old who had recovered from COVID-19. The chain joins TRBV6-5 to TRBJ1-5; D not certain. CDR3: CASSDSGKRPQHF. The CDR3 nucleotides read TGTGCCAGCAGCGATTCAGGAAAAAGGCCCCAGCATTTT.